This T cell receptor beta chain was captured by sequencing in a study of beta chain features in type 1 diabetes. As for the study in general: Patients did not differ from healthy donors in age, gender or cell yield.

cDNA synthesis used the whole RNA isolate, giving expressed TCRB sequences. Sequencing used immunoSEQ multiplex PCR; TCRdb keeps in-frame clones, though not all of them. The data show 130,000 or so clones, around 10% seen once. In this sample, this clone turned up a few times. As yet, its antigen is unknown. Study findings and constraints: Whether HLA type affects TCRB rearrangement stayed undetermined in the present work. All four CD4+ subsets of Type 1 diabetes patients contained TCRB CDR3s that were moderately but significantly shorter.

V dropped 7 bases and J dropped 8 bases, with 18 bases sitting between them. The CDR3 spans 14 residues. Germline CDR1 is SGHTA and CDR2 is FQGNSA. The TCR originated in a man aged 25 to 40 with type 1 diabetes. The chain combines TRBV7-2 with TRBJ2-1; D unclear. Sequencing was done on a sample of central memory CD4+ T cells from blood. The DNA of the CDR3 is TGTGCCAGCACAGGTGGATCCTTAGGCGATGAGCAGTTCTTC. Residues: CASTGGSLGDEQFF.